What follows is one T cell receptor beta chain and its context. In germline, CDR1 is SGDLS, CDR2 YYNGEE. V lost 3 bases to trimming and J lost 5 bases, with 3 bases between them. The CDR3 runs 11 residues. Assay used: immunoSEQ multiplex PCR; TCRdb lists only in-frame clones, some missing. This sample carries about 74,000 clones, 80% to 90% of them seen once, and the ten largest clones take 4% to 6%. The data were taken from a study of PD-L1 blockade in urothelial cancer. The sample here was PBMCs, taken around atezolizumab (anti-PD-L1) treatment. This clonotype originated in a man in his sixties or seventies with urothelial cancer. The V gene is TRBV9, the J gene TRBJ2-1; D gene uncertain. CDR3 protein: CASSANNEQFF. CDR3 in DNA: TGTGCCAGCAGCGCCAACAATGAGCAGTTCTTC. Supplemented by reference TRBV9 and TRBJ2-1, the full variable domain reads DSGVTQTPKHLITATGQRVTLRCSPRSGDLSVYWYQQSLDQGLQFLIQYYNGEERAKGNILERFSAQQFPDLHSELNLSSLELGDSALYFCASSANNEQFFGPGTRLTVL.